Listed below are T cell receptor beta chains from one sample, sequenced in a study of blood T cell repertoires in COVID-19. Data came from immunoSEQ multiplex PCR; TCRdb stores just in-frame clones and leaves some out. The profile shows approximately 260,000 clones, over 75% of them singletons. The sample consisted of peripheral blood. All receptors derive from a human donor in a cohort sampled during active COVID-19. Both conserved end residues are part of each CDR3. The D gene is left open where the match is weak. For some rows the clone size is stated as once, few or many, or as a class when expanded; others skip it.

D gene: TRBD1; V gene: TRBV4-2; clone size: once; CDR3 length: 14; J gene: TRBJ2-7; CDR3 DNA: TGTGCCAGCAGCCAAGAGGGACAGTCCTACGAGCAGTACTTC; CDR3 protein: CASSQEGQSYEQYF
D gene: -; V gene: TRBV6-2/TRBV6-3; clone size: -; CDR3 length: 15; J gene: TRBJ2-7; CDR3 DNA: TGTGCCAGCAGTTGGGTTGGGCAGGGAGGCCTCGAGCAGTACTTC; CDR3 protein: CASSWVGQGGLEQYF
D gene: TRBD1; V gene: TRBV18; clone size: -; CDR3 length: 14; J gene: TRBJ1-1; CDR3 DNA: TGTGCCAGCTCACCAAGACAGGGGGGCACTGAAGCTTTCTTT; CDR3 protein: CASSPRQGGTEAFF
D gene: TRBD2; V gene: TRBV27; clone size: -; CDR3 length: 17; J gene: TRBJ2-2; CDR3 DNA: TGTGCCAGCAGTTTTTCCTCTCGGGAGGGATTTTTCGGGGAGCTGTTTTTT; CDR3 protein: CASSFSSREGFFGELFF
D gene: -; V gene: TRBV7-2; clone size: -; CDR3 length: 14; J gene: TRBJ2-7; CDR3 DNA: TGTGCCAGCAGCCTTAGCGGACGACAGTACGAGCAGTACTTC; CDR3 protein: CASSLSGRQYEQYF
D gene: -; V gene: TRBV19; clone size: -; CDR3 length: 14; J gene: TRBJ1-5; CDR3 DNA: TGTGCCAGTAGTATAACAGGGAAGAATCAGCCCCAGCATTTT; CDR3 protein: CASSITGKNQPQHF
D gene: TRBD1; V gene: TRBV5-1; clone size: -; CDR3 length: 13; J gene: TRBJ1-2; CDR3 DNA: TGCGCCAGCAGCGCGACAGGGGGGTATGGCTACACCTTC; CDR3 protein: CASSATGGYGYTF
D gene: -; V gene: TRBV6-5; clone size: once; CDR3 length: 14; J gene: TRBJ1-2; CDR3 DNA: TGTGCCAGCAGTTACTCGTTAGCTAACTATGGCTACACCTTC; CDR3 protein: CASSYSLANYGYTF
D gene: TRBD2; V gene: TRBV6-5; clone size: -; CDR3 length: 15; J gene: TRBJ2-7; CDR3 DNA: TGTGCCAGCAGTACCGGGACTAGTCTTTCCTACGAGCAGTACTTC; CDR3 protein: CASSTGTSLSYEQYF
D gene: TRBD1; V gene: TRBV19; clone size: -; CDR3 length: 17; J gene: TRBJ2-7; CDR3 DNA: TGTGCCAGTAGTATAATGGGGACAGGGGCGTCCTCCTACGAGCAGTACTTC; CDR3 protein: CASSIMGTGASSYEQYF
D gene: TRBD2; V gene: TRBV19; clone size: -; CDR3 length: 15; J gene: TRBJ2-1; CDR3 DNA: TGTGCCAGTAGTATAGGTTCTAGCGGGATAGACGAGCAGTTCTTC; CDR3 protein: CASSIGSSGIDEQFF
D gene: -; V gene: TRBV14; clone size: -; CDR3 length: 15; J gene: TRBJ1-2; CDR3 DNA: TGTGCCAGCAGCCAAGATCTTTGGGGCGCCTATGGCTACACCTTC; CDR3 protein: CASSQDLWGAYGYTF
D gene: TRBD1; V gene: TRBV19; clone size: -; CDR3 length: 16; J gene: TRBJ2-5; CDR3 DNA: TGTGCCAGTAGTGGACAGGGGGCGAAACTTCAAGAGACCCAGTACTTC; CDR3 protein: CASSGQGAKLQETQYF
D gene: TRBD2; V gene: TRBV7-2; clone size: -; CDR3 length: 16; J gene: TRBJ2-3; CDR3 DNA: TGTGCCAGCAGCTTTACTAGCGGGGGGGCAGGCGATACGCAGTATTTT; CDR3 protein: CASSFTSGGAGDTQYF
D gene: TRBD2; V gene: TRBV7-3; clone size: -; CDR3 length: 15; J gene: TRBJ2-3; CDR3 DNA: TGTGCCAGCAGCTTGGGAGGGACTAGCACAGATACGCAGTATTTT; CDR3 protein: CASSLGGTSTDTQYF
D gene: TRBD1; V gene: TRBV27; clone size: -; CDR3 length: 15; J gene: TRBJ1-6; CDR3 DNA: TGTGCCAGCAGTCGGGGGGACAGGGGTAATTCACCCCTCCACTTT; CDR3 protein: CASSRGDRGNSPLHF
D gene: -; V gene: TRBV5-1; clone size: -; CDR3 length: 15; J gene: TRBJ1-2; CDR3 DNA: TGCGCCAGCAGCCCCTGGGGGGAAACTAACTATGGCTACACCTTC; CDR3 protein: CASSPWGETNYGYTF